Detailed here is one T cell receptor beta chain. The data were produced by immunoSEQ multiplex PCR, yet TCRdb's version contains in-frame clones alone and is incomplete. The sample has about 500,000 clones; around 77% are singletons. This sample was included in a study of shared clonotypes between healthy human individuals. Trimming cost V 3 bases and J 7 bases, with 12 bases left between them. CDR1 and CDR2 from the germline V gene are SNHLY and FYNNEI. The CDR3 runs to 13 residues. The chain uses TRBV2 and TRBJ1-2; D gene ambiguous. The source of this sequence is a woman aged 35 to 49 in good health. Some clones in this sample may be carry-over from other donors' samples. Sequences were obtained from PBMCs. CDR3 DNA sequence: TGTGCCAGCAGTGACGGCTATCTCGCTGGCTACACCTTC. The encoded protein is CASSDGYLAGYTF.